This TCR beta chain was retrieved from a study of cytomegalovirus exposure and HLA in healthy donors. Donors had nominal health at sampling but likely had unrecorded immune exposures. PCR employed 60 Vbeta and 13 Jbeta primers. Libraries were prepared by immunoSEQ multiplex PCR; TCRdb keeps only in-frame clonotypes and omits some of them. The repertoire consists of some 120,000 clones, with more than 80% occurring once and the leading ten covering 8.9%. This clonotype originated in a man aged 30 to 39 in good health and CMV-seropositive. Sequencing was performed on PBMCs.

The CDR3 reads CASSSRGTGELFF. CDR3 nucleotides: TGTGCCAGCAGCTCTAGGGGCACCGGGGAGCTGTTTTTT. The gene calls are TRBV7-3 and TRBJ2-2, with TRBD1 as a possible D gene (5 bases). The CDR3 extends over 13 amino acids. From germline, CDR1 is SGHTA and CDR2 FQGTGA. Between the trimmed V and J ends, which lost 4 bases and 4 bases, there was a span of 7 bases.